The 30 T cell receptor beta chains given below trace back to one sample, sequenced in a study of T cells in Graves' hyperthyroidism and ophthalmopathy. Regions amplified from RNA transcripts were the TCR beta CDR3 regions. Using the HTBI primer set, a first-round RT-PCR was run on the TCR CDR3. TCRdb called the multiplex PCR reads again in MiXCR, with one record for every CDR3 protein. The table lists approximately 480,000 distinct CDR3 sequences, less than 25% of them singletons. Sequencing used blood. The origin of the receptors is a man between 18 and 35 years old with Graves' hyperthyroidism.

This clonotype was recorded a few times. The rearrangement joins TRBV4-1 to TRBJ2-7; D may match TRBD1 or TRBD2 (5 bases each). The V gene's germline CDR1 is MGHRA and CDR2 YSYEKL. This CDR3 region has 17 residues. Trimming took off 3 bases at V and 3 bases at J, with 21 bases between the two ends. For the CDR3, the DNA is TGCGCCAGCAGCCATGCCTTTATGAGGGGATCGAACTACGAGCAGTACTTC. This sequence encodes CASSHAFMRGSNYEQYF.

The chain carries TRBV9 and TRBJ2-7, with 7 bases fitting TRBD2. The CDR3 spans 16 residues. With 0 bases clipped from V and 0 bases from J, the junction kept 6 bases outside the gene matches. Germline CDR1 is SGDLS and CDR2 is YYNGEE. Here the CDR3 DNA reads TGTGCCAGCAGCGTAGGAGGGAGGGCCTCCTCCTACGAGCAGTACTTC. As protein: CASSVGGRASSYEQYF.

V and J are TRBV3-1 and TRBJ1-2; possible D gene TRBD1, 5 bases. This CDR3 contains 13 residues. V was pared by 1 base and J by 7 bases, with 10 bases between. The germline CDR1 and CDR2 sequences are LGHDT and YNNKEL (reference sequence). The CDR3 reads CASSQGPGGGYTF. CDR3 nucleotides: TGTGCCAGCAGCCAAGGACCGGGGGGTGGCTACACCTTC.

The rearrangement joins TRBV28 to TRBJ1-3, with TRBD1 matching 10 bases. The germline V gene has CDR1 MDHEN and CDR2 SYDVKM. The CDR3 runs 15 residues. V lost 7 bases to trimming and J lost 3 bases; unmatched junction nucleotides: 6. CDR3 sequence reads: CASTTRDRGGNTIYF. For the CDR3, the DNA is TGTGCCAGCACCACCCGGGACAGGGGTGGAAACACCATATATTTT.

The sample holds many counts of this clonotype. The chain's CDR3 is CASSTGATEAFF. The CDR3 DNA is TGTGCCAGCTCGACAGGGGCCACTGAAGCTTTCTTT. This rearrangement joins TRBV6-2 or TRBV6-3 to TRBJ1-1; 8 bases map to TRBD1. The V gene's germline CDR1 is MNHEY and CDR2 SVGEGT. CDR3 length equals 12 residues. J was trimmed by 4 bases and V by 8 bases; bases with no gene match: 3.

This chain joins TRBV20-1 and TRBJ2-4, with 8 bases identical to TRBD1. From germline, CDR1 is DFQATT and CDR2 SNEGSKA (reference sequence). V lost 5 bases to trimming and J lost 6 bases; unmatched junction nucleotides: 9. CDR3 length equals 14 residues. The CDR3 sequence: CSAGFRGRRNIQYF. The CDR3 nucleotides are TGCAGTGCTGGATTCAGGGGGCGCAGAAACATTCAGTACTTC.

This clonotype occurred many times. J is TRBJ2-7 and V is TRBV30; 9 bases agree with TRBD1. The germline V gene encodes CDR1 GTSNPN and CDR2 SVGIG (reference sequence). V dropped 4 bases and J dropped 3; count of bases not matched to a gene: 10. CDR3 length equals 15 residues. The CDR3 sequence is CAWNFPGQGYYEQYF. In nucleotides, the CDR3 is TGTGCCTGGAACTTCCCGGGACAGGGTTACTACGAGCAGTACTTC.

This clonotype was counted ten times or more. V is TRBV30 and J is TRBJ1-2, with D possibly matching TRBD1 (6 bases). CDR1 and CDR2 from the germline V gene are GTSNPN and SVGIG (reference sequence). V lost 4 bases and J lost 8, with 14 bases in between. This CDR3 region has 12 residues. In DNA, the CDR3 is TGTGCCTGGAACAGGAGGGGGGAAGGCTACACCTTC. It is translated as CAWNRRGEGYTF. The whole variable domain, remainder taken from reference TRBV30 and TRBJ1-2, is SQTIHQWPATLVQPVGSPLSLECTVEGTSNPNLYWYRQAAGRGLQLLFYSVGIGQISSEVPQNLSASRPQDRQFILSSKKLLLSDSGFYLCAWNRRGEGYTFGSGTRLTVV.

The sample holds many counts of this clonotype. CDR3 bases: TGTGCCAGTAGTATTAAAGTTGGACACCTAAACGAGCAGTACTTC. It encodes CASSIKVGHLNEQYF. The chain joins TRBV19 to TRBJ2-7; tentatively, D is TRBD1 (5 bases). Germline V gene sequence: CDR1 LNHDA, CDR2 SQIVND (reference sequence). The CDR3 is 15 residues long. V was clipped by 3 bases and J by 5 bases, with 17 bases between them.

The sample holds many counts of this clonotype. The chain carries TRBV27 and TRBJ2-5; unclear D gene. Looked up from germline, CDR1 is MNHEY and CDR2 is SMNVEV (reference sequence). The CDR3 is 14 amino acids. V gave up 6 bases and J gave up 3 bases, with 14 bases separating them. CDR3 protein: CASSPYGREETQYF. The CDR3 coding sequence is TGTGCCAGCAGCCCCTACGGCCGGGAAGAGACCCAGTACTTC.

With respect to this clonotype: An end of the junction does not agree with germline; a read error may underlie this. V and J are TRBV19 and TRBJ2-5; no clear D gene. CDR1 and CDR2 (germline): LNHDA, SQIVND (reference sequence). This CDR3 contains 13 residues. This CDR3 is CASRSPLQEIQYF. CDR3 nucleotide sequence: TGTGCCAGTAGATCACCCCTTCAAGAGATCCAGTACTTC.

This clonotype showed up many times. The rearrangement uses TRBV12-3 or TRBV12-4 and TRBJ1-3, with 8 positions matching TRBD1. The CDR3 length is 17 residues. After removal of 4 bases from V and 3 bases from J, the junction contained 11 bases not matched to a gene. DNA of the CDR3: TGTGCCAGCAGTTCGACAGGGGCTGCGGGCCTTGGAAACACCATATATTTT. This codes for CASSSTGAAGLGNTIYF.

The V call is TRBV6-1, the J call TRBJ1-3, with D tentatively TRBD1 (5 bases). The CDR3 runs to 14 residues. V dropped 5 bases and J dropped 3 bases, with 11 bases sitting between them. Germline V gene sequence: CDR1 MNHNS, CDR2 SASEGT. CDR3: CASSRREIGNTIYF. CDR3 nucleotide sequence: TGTGCCAGCAGTCGCAGGGAAATTGGAAACACCATATATTTT.

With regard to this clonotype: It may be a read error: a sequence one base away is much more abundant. CDR3 sequence reads: CASTARNQPRHF. The CDR3 bases are TGTGCCAGTACGGCCAGGAATCAGCCCCGGCATTTT. The chain has TRBV19 and TRBJ1-5; D uncertain. CDR3 length: 12 residues. Germline CDR1 is LNHDA and CDR2 is SQIVND (reference sequence).

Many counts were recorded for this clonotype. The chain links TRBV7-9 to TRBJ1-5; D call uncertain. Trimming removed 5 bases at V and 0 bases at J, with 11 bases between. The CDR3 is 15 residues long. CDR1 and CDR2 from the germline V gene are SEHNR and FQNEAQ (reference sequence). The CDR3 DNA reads TGTGCCAGCAGCCCCGGTGTTGATAGCAATCAGCCCCAGCATTTT. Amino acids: CASSPGVDSNQPQHF.

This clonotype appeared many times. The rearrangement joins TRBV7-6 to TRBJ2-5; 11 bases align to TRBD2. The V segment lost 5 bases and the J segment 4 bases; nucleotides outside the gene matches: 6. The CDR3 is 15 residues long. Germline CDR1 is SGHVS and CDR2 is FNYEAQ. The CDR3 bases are TGTGCCAGCAGCCCCCAGGGGACTAGCGGAGAGACCCAGTACTTC. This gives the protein CASSPQGTSGETQYF.

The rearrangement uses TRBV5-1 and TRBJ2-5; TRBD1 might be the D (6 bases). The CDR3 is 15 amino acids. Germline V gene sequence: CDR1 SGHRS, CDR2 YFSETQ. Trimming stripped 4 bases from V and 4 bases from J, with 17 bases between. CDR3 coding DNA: TGCGCCAGCAGCACCCAGGACAGTCCCGTAGAGACCCAGTACTTC. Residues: CASSTQDSPVETQYF.

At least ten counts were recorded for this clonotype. The CDR3 DNA sequence: TGCGCCAGCAGCCAAGGGGAGGGGTCCTATGGCTACACCTTC. Translating gives CASSQGEGSYGYTF. The chain links TRBV4-1 to TRBJ1-2; possibly TRBD1 for D (5 bases). The CDR3 has 14 amino acids. CDR1 is MGHRA and CDR2 is YSYEKL in the germline V gene. Deletions cut 1 base from V and 4 bases from J, with 10 bases between.

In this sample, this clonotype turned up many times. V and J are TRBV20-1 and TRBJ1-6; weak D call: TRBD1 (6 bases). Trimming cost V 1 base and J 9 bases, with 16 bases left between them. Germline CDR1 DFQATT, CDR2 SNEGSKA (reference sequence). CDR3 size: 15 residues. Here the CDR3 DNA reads TGCAGTGCTAGAGCGAGTGGGGGCTTTCCTTCACCCCTCCACTTT. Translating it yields CSARASGGFPSPLHF.

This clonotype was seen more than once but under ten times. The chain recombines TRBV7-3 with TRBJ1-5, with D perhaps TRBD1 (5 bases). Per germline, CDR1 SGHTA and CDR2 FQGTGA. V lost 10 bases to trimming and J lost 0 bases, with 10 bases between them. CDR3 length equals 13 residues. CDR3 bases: TGTGCCATCAGGGTTAATAGCAATCAGCCCCAGCATTTT. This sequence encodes CAIRVNSNQPQHF.

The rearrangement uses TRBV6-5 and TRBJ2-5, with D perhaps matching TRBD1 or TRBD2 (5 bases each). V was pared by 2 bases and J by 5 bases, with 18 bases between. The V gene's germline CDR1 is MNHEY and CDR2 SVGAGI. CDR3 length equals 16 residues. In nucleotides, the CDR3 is TGTGCCAGCAGTTACAGGGGCGGACTGGGGACCGAGACCCAGTACTTC. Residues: CASSYRGGLGTETQYF.

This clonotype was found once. CDR3 nucleotides: TGTGCCAGCAGTTTAGGGCAGGGGCCCCCTCGAAAGCTGTACTTC. This gives the protein CASSLGQGPPRKLYF. The chain carries TRBV28 and TRBJ2-7; TRBD1 is a possible D gene (6 bases). The germline CDR1 and CDR2 sequences are MDHEN and SYDVKM. The CDR3 length is 15 residues. Trimming removed 2 bases at V and 12 bases at J, with 23 bases between.

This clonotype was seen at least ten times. The CDR3 loop reads CASSLVGGRDHEQYF. CDR3 DNA sequence: TGTGCCAGCAGCTTAGTTGGCGGCAGGGACCACGAGCAGTACTTC. The chain uses TRBV11-2 and TRBJ2-7, with D tentatively TRBD1 or TRBD2 (5 bases each). Germline V CDR1 and CDR2: SGHAT, FQNNGV. Trimming removed 1 base at V and 5 bases at J, with 15 bases between. CDR3 length equals 15 residues.

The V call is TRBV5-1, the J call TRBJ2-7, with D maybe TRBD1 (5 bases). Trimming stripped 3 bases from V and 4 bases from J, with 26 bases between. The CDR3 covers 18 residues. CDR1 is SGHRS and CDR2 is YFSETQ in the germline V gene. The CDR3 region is CASSSYFANRPYRYEQYF. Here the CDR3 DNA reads TGCGCCAGCAGCTCGTACTTCGCTAACAGGCCGTACCGGTACGAGCAGTACTTC.

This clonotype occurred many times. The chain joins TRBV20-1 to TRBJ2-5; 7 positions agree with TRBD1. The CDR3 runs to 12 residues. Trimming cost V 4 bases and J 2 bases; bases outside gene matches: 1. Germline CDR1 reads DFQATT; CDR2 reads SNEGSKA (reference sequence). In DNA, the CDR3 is TGCAGTGCTATGGACAGGCAAGAGACCCAGTACTTC. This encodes CSAMDRQETQYF.

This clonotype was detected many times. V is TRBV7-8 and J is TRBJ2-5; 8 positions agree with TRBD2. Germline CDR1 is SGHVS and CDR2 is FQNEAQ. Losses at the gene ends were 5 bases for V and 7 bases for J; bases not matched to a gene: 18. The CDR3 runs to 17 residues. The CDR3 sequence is CASSRRRAGDSGMTQYF. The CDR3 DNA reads TGTGCCAGCAGCCGGCGGCGAGCGGGGGATTCGGGGATGACCCAGTACTTC.

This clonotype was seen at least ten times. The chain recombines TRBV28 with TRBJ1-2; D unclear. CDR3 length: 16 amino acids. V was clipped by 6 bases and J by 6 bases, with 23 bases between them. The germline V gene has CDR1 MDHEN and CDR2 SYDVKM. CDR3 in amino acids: CASSSWEDPYLDGYTF. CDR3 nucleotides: TGTGCCAGCAGCTCCTGGGAGGACCCCTACCTCGATGGCTACACCTTC.

In DNA, the CDR3 is TGCAGCGTTGGGGACTGGGCGACTAACTCCTACGAGCAGTACTTC. Its protein is CSVGDWATNSYEQYF. V and J are TRBV29-1 and TRBJ2-7; D is perhaps TRBD2 (6 bases). With 4 bases removed from V and 0 bases from J, the gap between germline ends came to 16 bases. Germline lookup yields CDR1 SQVTM and CDR2 ANQGSEA. This CDR3 is built from 15 residues.

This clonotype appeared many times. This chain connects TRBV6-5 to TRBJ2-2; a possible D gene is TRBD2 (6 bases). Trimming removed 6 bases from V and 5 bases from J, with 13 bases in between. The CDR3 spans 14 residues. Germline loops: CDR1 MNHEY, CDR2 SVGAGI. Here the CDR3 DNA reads TGTGCCAGCAGCCATCGTGGGGGGACCGGGGAGCTGTTTTTT. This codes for CASSHRGGTGELFF.

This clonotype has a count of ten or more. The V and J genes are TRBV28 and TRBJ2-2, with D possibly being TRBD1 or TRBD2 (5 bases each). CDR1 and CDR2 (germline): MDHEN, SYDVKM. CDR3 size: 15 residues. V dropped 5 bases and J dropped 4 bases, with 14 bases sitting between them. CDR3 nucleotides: TGTGCCAGCAGTGGGACGCGTCCAGCCACCGGGGAGCTGTTTTTT. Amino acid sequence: CASSGTRPATGELFF.